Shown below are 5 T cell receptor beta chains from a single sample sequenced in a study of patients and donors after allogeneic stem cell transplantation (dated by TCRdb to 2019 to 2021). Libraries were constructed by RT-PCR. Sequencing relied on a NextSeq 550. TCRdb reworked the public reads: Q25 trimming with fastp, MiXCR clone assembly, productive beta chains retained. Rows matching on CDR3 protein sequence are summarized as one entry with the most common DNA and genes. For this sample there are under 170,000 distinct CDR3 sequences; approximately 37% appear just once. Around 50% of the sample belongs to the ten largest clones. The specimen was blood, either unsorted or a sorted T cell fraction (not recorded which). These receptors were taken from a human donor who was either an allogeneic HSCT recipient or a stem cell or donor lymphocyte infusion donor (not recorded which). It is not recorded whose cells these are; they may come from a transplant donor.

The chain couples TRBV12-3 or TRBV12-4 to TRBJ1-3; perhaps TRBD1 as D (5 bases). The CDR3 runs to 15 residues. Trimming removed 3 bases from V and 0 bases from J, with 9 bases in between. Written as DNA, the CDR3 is TGTGCCAGCAGTTTCCGAGGGGACTCTGGAAACACCATATATTTT. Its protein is CASSFRGDSGNTIYF.

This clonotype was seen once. CDR3 DNA sequence: TGTGCCAGCAGTTCCGGGCTTGAGTGGGATACGCAGTATTTT. It encodes CASSSGLEWDTQYF. The rearrangement links TRBV28 to TRBJ2-3; D remains unclear. The length of the CDR3 is 14 residues. Germline CDR1 MDHEN, CDR2 SYDVKM. The V gene lost 4 bases and the J gene lost 6 bases, with 14 bases spanning the gap.

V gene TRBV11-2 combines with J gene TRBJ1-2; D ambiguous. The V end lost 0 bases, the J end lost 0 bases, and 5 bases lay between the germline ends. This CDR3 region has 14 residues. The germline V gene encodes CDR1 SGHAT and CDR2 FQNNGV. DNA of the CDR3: TGTGCCAGCAGCTTAGATAGAACTAACTATGGCTACACCTTC. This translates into CASSLDRTNYGYTF.

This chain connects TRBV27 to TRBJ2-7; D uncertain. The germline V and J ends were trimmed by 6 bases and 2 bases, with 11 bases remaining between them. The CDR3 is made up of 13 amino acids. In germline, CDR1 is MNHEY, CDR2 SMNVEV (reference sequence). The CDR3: CASSNFGTYEQYF. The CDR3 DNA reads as TGTGCCAGCAGCAATTTCGGTACCTACGAGCAGTACTTC.

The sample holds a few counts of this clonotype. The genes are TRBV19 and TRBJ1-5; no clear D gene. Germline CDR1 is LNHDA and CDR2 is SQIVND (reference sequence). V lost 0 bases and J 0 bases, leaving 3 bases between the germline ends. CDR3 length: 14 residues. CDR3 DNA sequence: TGTGCCAGTAGTATAGACAGTAGCAATCAGCCCCAGCATTTT. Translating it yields CASSIDSSNQPQHF.